These 15 T cell receptor beta chains were all obtained from the same sample, sequenced in a study of PD-L1 blockade in urothelial cancer. Described time point: peripheral blood 6 weeks after treatment start. Sequencing used immunoSEQ multiplex PCR; TCRdb keeps in-frame clones, though not all of them. Among about 130,000 clones listed, more than 75% were seen once. The specimen comprised PBMCs, sampled around atezolizumab (anti-PD-L1) treatment. These receptors came from a man aged 45-60 years with urothelial cancer.

The V gene is TRBV28, the J gene TRBJ2-1, with 9 bases identical to TRBD2. CDR3 length equals 15 residues. J was trimmed by 5 bases and V by 6 bases; bases with no gene match: 8. Per germline, CDR1 MDHEN and CDR2 SYDVKM. CDR3 nucleotide sequence: TGTGCCAGCAGACATAGCGGGAGTGGGGACAATGAGCAGTTCTTC. It specifies CASRHSGSGDNEQFF. The complete variable domain, with remaining parts taken from reference TRBV28 and TRBJ2-1, reads DVKVTQSSRYLVKRTGEKVFLECVQDMDHENMFWYRQDPGLGLRLIYFSYDVKMKEKGDIPEGYSVSREKKERFSLILESASTNQTSMYLCASRHSGSGDNEQFFGPGTRLTVL.

The genes are TRBV29-1 and TRBJ2-7; TRBD2 matches at 7 bases. The CDR3 runs 11 residues. V lost 7 bases, J lost 6 bases, and 6 bases stayed unmatched. Germline CDR1 and CDR2: SQVTM and ANQGSEA. The CDR3 region has the DNA TGCAGCGCCAGGACTAGTTCCGAGCAGTACTTC. Translated: CSARTSSEQYF.

The chain links TRBV19 to TRBJ1-4, with 7 bases that match TRBD1. The CDR3 contains 15 residues. J was trimmed by 4 bases and V by 3 bases; bases with no gene match: 5. Germline CDR1 and CDR2: LNHDA and SQIVND (reference sequence). The CDR3 nucleotides read TGTGCCAGTAGTATCCGTGGGACAGATAATGAAAAACTGTTTTTT. It is translated as CASSIRGTDNEKLFF.

The chain employs TRBV12-5 and TRBJ2-3; no clear D. Per germline, CDR1 LGHNT and CDR2 FRNRAP. Trimming stripped 1 base from V and 2 bases from J, with 7 bases between. The CDR3 covers 14 residues. CDR3 sequence: CASGLGTYTDTQYF. CDR3 DNA sequence: TGTGCTAGTGGTTTGGGAACATACACAGATACGCAGTATTTT.

V gene TRBV9 combines with J gene TRBJ1-6, with 7 bases identical to TRBD1. This CDR3 contains 14 residues. The V gene end was trimmed by 3 bases and the J gene end by 6 bases; junction bases not matched to a gene: 3. The germline V gene has CDR1 SGDLS and CDR2 YYNGEE. For the CDR3, the DNA is TGTGCCAGCAGCGCGACAGGGTTTAATTCACCCCTCCACTTT. The encoded protein is CASSATGFNSPLHF.

The chain carries TRBV7-2 and TRBJ2-7, with TRBD2 matching over 11 bases. The CDR3 loop spans 16 amino acids. J gave up 2 bases and V 1 base, and 4 bases lay outside the gene matches. From germline, CDR1 is SGHTA and CDR2 FQGNSA. CDR3 bases: TGTGCCAGCAGCTTAGGGTCACTAGCGGGAGCCTACGAGCAGTACTTC. As protein: CASSLGSLAGAYEQYF.

The genes are TRBV7-6 and TRBJ2-3; possibly TRBD2 for D (6 bases). The V gene lost 4 bases and the J gene lost 0 bases, with 11 bases spanning the gap. The germline CDR1 and CDR2 sequences are SGHVS and FNYEAQ. The CDR3 covers 15 residues. CDR3: CASSSGLPSTDTQYF. The CDR3 DNA follows: TGTGCCAGCAGCTCGGGACTCCCTAGCACAGATACGCAGTATTTT.

Regarding this clone: One junction end disagrees with the germline gene, perhaps due to a read error. This chain joins TRBV6-5 and TRBJ2-1; 9 bases map to TRBD1. CDR1 is MNHEY, CDR2 SVGAGI, per germline. The CDR3 totals 13 residues. The CDR3 bases are TGTGCCAGCAGTTACACACAAACAGGGGGCTTGGTCTTC. Amino acids: CASSYTQTGGLVF.

The chain joins TRBV9 to TRBJ2-5, with D perhaps TRBD1 (7 bases). Trimming removed 6 bases at V and 3 bases at J, with 18 bases between. In germline, CDR1 is SGDLS, CDR2 YYNGEE. CDR3 length equals 15 residues. Here the CDR3 DNA reads TGTGCCAGCAACCAGGGGGGCGGCGTTAAAGAGACCCAGTACTTC. This translates into CASNQGGGVKETQYF.

Ten or more counts support this clone. The CDR3 loop reads CASSPTGTNQPQHF. In nucleotides, the CDR3 is TGTGCCAGCAGCCCGACAGGGACTAATCAGCCCCAGCATTTT. The rearrangement joins TRBV5-6 to TRBJ1-5; 7 bases match TRBD1. The germline V gene encodes CDR1 SGHDT and CDR2 YYEEEE. This CDR3 has 14 residues. Unmatched junction bases numbered 5, after V lost 4 bases and J lost 4 bases. The complete variable domain, with remaining parts taken from reference TRBV5-6 and TRBJ1-5, reads DAGVTQSPTHLIKTRGQQVTLRCSPKSGHDTVSWYQQALGQGPQFIFQYYEEEERQRGNFPDRFSGHQFPNYSSELNVNALLLGDSALYLCASSPTGTNQPQHFGDGTRLSIL.

Only one count was recorded for this clone. This chain joins TRBV28 and TRBJ2-7; 15 nucleotides agree with TRBD2. Germline-derived CDR1 and CDR2 are MDHEN and SYDVKM. The CDR3 runs to 17 residues. V shed 6 bases and J 3 bases; nucleotides not matched to a gene: 9. The CDR3 loop reads CASSRTSGRALGYEQYF. CDR3 DNA: TGTGCCAGCAGCAGGACTAGCGGGAGGGCCCTCGGCTACGAGCAGTACTTC.

This clone was counted a single time. The rearrangement uses TRBV28 and TRBJ2-7; 8 bases agree with TRBD2. The junction had 4 bases not matched to a gene; V was cut back by 3 bases and J by 3 bases. Germline V gene lookup returns CDR1 MDHEN and CDR2 SYDVKM. The CDR3 loop spans 14 amino acids. For the CDR3, the DNA is TGTGCCAGCAGTTTGGCGGGAGGCGACTACGAGCAGTACTTC. This gives the protein CASSLAGGDYEQYF. The whole variable domain, filled in from reference TRBV28 and TRBJ2-7, reads DVKVTQSSRYLVKRTGEKVFLECVQDMDHENMFWYRQDPGLGLRLIYFSYDVKMKEKGDIPEGYSVSREKKERFSLILESASTNQTSMYLCASSLAGGDYEQYFGPGTRLTVT.

The chain uses TRBV7-3 and TRBJ2-1; 9 bases map to TRBD1. Germline CDR1 and CDR2: SGHTA and FQGTGA. The J segment lost 1 base and the V segment lost 5 bases, leaving 3 bases of the junction unmatched. The CDR3 has 15 residues. Here the CDR3 DNA reads TGTGCCAGCAGCCCGGACAGGGGTTCCTACAATGAGCAGTTCTTC. It translates to CASSPDRGSYNEQFF.

This rearrangement joins TRBV7-6 to TRBJ1-4; D gene uncertain. CDR3 length: 15 residues. Germline V gives CDR1 SGHVS, CDR2 FNYEAQ. Trimming stripped 2 bases from V and 8 bases from J, with 15 bases between. As DNA, the CDR3 is TGTGCCAGCAGCTTATCTTACGGTTTCCGGGAAAAACTGTTTTTT. Translation gives CASSLSYGFREKLFF.

This chain connects TRBV18 to TRBJ2-1; 9 bases match TRBD2. The V segment lost 3 bases and the J segment 0 bases; nucleotides outside the gene matches: 3. There are 16 residues in the CDR3. Germline V CDR1 and CDR2: KGHSH, LQKENI. CDR3 residues: CASSPGSGSSYNEQFF. The CDR3 DNA follows: TGTGCCAGCTCACCGGGTAGCGGGAGCTCCTACAATGAGCAGTTCTTC.